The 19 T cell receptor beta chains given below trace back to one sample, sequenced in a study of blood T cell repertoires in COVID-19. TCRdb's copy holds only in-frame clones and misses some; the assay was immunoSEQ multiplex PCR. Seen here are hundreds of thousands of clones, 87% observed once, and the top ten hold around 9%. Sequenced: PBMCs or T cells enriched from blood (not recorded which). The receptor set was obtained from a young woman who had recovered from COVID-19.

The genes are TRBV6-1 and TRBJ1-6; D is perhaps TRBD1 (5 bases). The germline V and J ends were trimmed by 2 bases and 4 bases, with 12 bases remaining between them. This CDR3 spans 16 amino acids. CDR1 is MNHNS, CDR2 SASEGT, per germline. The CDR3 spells CASSEWSGPYNSPLHF. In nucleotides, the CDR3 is TGTGCCAGCAGTGAATGGTCAGGGCCGTATAATTCACCCCTCCACTTT.

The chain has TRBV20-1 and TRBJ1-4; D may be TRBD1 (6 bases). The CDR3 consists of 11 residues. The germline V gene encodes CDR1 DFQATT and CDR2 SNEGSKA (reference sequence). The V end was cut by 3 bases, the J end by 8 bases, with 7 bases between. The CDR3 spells CSARDREKLFF. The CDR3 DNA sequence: TGCAGTGCTAGGGACAGAGAAAAACTGTTTTTT.

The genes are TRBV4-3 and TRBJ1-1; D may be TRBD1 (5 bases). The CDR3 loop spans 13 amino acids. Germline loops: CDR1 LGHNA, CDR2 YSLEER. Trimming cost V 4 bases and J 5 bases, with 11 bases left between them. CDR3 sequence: CASSRGRQTEAFF. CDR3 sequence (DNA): TGCGCCAGCAGCCGGGGCAGGCAAACTGAAGCTTTCTTT.

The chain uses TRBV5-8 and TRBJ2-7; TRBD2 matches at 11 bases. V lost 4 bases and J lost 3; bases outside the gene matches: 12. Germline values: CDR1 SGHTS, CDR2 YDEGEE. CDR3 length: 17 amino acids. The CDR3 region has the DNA TGTGCCAGCAGCCACCACTTAGCGGGGGGGGCTCTCTACGAGCAGTACTTC. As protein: CASSHHLAGGALYEQYF.

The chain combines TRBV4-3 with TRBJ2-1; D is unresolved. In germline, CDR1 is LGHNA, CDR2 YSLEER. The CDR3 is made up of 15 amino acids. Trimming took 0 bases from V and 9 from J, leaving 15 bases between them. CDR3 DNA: TGCGCCAGCAGCCAAGATCAATCCAGCGTCAGTGAGCAGTTCTTC. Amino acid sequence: CASSQDQSSVSEQFF.

This CDR3 is CASSQRGAGAGNTIYF. The CDR3 DNA reads TGCGCCAGCAGCCAGAGGGGCGCAGGGGCTGGAAACACCATATATTTT. The rearrangement uses TRBV4-3 and TRBJ1-3; possible D gene TRBD1, 6 bases. Looked up from germline, CDR1 is LGHNA and CDR2 is YSLEER. Trimming left V 3 bases short and J 2 bases short, with 14 bases between. The CDR3 length is 16 residues.

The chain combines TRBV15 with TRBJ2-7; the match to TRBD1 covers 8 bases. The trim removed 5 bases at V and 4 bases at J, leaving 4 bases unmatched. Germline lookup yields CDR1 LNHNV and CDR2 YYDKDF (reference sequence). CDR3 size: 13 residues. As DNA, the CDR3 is TGTGCCACCAGCCTTGGACAGGGATACGAGCAGTACTTC. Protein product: CATSLGQGYEQYF.

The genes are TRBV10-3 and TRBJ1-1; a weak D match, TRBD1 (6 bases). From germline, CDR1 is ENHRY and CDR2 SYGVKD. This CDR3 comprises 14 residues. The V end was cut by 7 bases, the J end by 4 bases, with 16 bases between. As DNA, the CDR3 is TGTGCCATCACCAAGGGGGGGGGTTCCACTGAAGCTTTCTTT. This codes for CAITKGGGSTEAFF.

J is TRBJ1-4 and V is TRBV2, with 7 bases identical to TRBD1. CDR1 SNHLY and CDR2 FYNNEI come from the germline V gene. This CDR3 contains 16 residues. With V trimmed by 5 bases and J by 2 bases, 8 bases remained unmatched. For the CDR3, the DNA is TGTGCCAGCAGTCTCACAGGGGTAGCGACTAATGAAAAACTGTTTTTT. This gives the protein CASSLTGVATNEKLFF.

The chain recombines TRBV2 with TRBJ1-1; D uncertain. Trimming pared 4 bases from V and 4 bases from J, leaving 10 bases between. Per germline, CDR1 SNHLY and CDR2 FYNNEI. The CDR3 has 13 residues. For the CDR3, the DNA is TGTGCCAGCAGTGTCGGGGTTGGCACTGAAGCTTTCTTT. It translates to CASSVGVGTEAFF.

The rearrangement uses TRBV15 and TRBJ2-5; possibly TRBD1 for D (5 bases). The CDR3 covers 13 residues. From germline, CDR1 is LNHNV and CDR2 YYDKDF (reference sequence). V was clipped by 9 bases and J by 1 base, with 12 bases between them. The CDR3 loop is CATWGSSQETQYF. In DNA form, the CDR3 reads TGTGCCACTTGGGGCAGTAGCCAAGAGACCCAGTACTTC.

The CDR3, as DNA: TGTGCCAGCAGTGAAGAGGGACTGGGGGTGTACGAGCAGTACTTC. Translation: CASSEEGLGVYEQYF. The chain joins TRBV6-1 to TRBJ2-7; weak D call: TRBD2 (6 bases). The CDR3 has 15 residues. CDR1 MNHNS and CDR2 SASEGT come from the germline V gene. Trimming took off 1 base at V and 4 bases at J, with 14 bases between the two ends.

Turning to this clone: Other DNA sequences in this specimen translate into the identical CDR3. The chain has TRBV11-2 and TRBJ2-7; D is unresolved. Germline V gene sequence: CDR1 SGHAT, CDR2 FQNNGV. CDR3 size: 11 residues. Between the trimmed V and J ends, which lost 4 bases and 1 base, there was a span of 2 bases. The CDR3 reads CASSSSYEQYF. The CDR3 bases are TGTGCCAGCAGCTCGTCCTACGAGCAGTACTTC.

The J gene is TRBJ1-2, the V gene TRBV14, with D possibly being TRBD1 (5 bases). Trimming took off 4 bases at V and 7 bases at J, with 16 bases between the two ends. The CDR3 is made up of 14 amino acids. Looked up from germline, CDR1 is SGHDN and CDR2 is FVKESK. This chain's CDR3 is CASSPNRGRVGYTF. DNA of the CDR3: TGTGCCAGCAGCCCTAATCGGGGGAGGGTTGGCTACACCTTC.

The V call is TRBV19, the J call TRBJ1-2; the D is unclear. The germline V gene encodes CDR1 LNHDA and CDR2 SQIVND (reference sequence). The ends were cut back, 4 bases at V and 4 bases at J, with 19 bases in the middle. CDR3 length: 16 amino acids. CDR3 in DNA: TGTGCCAGTAGTAGCCCGTCTAACGGAGCCCTCTATGGCTACACCTTC. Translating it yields CASSSPSNGALYGYTF.

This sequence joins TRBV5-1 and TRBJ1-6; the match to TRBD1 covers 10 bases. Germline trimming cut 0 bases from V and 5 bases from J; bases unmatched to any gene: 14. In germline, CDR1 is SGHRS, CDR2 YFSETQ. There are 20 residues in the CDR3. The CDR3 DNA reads TGCGCCAGCAGCTTGGACCGGGACAGGGGCACCCTCACCAATAATTCACCCCTCCACTTT. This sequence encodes CASSLDRDRGTLTNNSPLHF.

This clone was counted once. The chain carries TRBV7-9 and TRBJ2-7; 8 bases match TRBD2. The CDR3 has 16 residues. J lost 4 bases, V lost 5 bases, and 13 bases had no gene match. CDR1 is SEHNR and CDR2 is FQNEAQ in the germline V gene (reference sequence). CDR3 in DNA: TGTGCCAGCAGCCCCCCCTCGGGGCGGGGGGCGTACGAGCAGTACTTC. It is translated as CASSPPSGRGAYEQYF. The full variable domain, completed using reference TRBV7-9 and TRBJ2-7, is DTGVSQNPRHKITKRGQNVTFRCDPISEHNRLYWYRQTLGQGPEFLTYFQNEAQLEKSRLLSDRFSAERPKGSFSTLEIQRTEQGDSAMYLCASSPPSGRGAYEQYFGPGTRLTVT.

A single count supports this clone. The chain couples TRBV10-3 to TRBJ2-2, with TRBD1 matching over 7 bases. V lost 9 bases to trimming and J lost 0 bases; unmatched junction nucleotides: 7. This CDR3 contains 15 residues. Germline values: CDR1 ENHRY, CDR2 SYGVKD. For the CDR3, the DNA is TGTGCCATACCGACAGGGTACGCGAACACCGGGGAGCTGTTTTTT. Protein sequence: CAIPTGYANTGELFF.

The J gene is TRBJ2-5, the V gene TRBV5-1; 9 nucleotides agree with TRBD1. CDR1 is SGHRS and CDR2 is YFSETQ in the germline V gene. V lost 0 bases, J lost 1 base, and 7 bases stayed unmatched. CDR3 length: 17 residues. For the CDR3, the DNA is TGCGCCAGCAGCTTGGGGACAGGGGTTGGGGGCCAAGAGACCCAGTACTTC. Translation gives CASSLGTGVGGQETQYF.